This T cell receptor (beta chain) was sequenced for a study of blood T cell repertoires in COVID-19. Study information: The origin of the acute and convalescent COVID-19 samples was the United States, Italy and Spain. T cells, B-cell-depleted T cells, or PBMCs supplied cDNA or gDNA.

Germline loops: CDR1 MGHRA, CDR2 YSYEKL. Trimming pared 2 bases from V and 9 bases from J, leaving 19 bases between. CDR3 length equals 15 residues. In the source study's methods: Reference gene primer amplification yielded estimated nucleated cell counts. The assay was immunoSEQ multiplex PCR, and TCRdb's table has in-frame clones only and misses some. V, J and clone size were drawn from that table, and D and trimming were deduced from the DNA. The sample holds 200,000 to 250,000 clones, 80% seen once. The sample taken for sequencing was peripheral blood. The origin of this receptor is a human donor in a cohort sampled during active COVID-19. The chain has TRBV4-1 and TRBJ1-1; D is perhaps TRBD1 (6 bases). The CDR3 region has the DNA TGCGCCAGCAGCCAAACCCTACGGGGGGGCGAGAAAGCTTTCTTT. This encodes CASSQTLRGGEKAFF.